The T cell receptor (beta chain) under discussion was sequenced for a study of blood T cell repertoires in COVID-19. In the study overall: Specimens from acute and convalescent COVID-19 originated in the United States, Italy and Spain. Nucleic acid was either cDNA or gDNA, and it came from T cells, B-cell-depleted T cells, or PBMCs.

Original processing methods: Amplification with reference gene primers provided the estimates of nucleated cell counts. Profiling relied on immunoSEQ multiplex PCR, and the TCRdb table lists in-frame clones only, not all of them. V and J calls and clone size are as listed in that table; D and trimming were resolved from the DNA. The table has some 230,000 clones, more than 75% seen once. This CDR3 contains 13 residues. Trimming removed 3 bases from V and 2 bases from J, with 7 bases in between. The rearrangement links TRBV12-3 or TRBV12-4 to TRBJ1-2; no clear D. The source of this sequence is a woman of 80 years or more with COVID-19, enrolled during active disease. The source material was peripheral blood. In DNA, the CDR3 is TGTGCCAGCAGTTTCTTGACAAACTATGGCTACACCTTC. It encodes CASSFLTNYGYTF.